This record looks at one T cell receptor (beta chain) sequence and its context. Its antigen is undetermined. A single record per CDR3 protein comes from TCRdb applying MiXCR to the reads. In the table there are nearly 70,000 distinct CDR3 sequences, approximately 22% of which are singletons. This specimen comes from a study of T cell repertoires in cytomegalovirus infection. Study background: It was the public TCR beta signatures that indicated both CMV infection and matching HLA type.

The germline CDR1 and CDR2 sequences are SQVTM and ANQGSEA. V lost 3 bases, J lost 3 bases, and 11 bases lay in between. The CDR3 extends over 13 amino acids. Input material: PBMCs, sequenced either directly or after in vitro stimulation (not recorded which). The chain recombines TRBV29-1 with TRBJ1-1; D possibly corresponds to TRBD1 (6 bases). The sequence came from a human donor in good health (CMV status not recorded). Some clones in this sample may be carry-over from other donors' samples. DNA for the CDR3: TGCAGCGTTGAGGGGGGGCGGGACACTGAAGCTTTCTTT. This encodes CSVEGGRDTEAFF.